The 14 T cell receptor beta chains below were found in one sample sequenced in a study of CXCR3-negative and CXCR3-positive naive CD8 T cells. UMI labels and 5' RACE were used to prepare the TRB cDNA libraries. TCRdb re-analyzed the 5' RACE reads; it lists each CDR3 protein once, without DNA. This repertoire comprises over 70,000 distinct CDR3 sequences; its ten largest clones make up over 1.5%. The sample taken for sequencing was naive CXCR3- CD8+ T cells from blood. Described subset: CD45RO-CCR7+CD27+CD95- naive CD8+ T cells lacking CXCR3 (TNR3-). These TCRs come from a human donor in good health. Some clones in this sample may be carry-over from other donors' samples.

The V call is TRBV12-3 or TRBV12-4, the J call TRBJ2-7; TCRdb's D gene call, TRBD1, goes unchecked for lack of DNA. This CDR3 is built from 15 residues. The chain's CDR3 is CASSDARDRAYEQYF.

The J gene is TRBJ1-3, the V gene TRBV20-1. CDR1 and CDR2 from the germline V gene are DFQATT and SNEGSKA (reference sequence). The CDR3 loop spans 13 amino acids. The CDR3 here is CSATDFSGNTIYF.

The rearrangement joins TRBV29-1 to TRBJ2-2; lacking DNA, the TRBD1 call made by TCRdb goes unchecked. The germline gives CDR1 SQVTM, CDR2 ANQGSEA. The CDR3 is made up of 12 amino acids. CDR3 region: CSGNQGSGELFF.

This chain links TRBV9 with TRBJ2-7; TCRdb's D call, TRBD2, is unchecked because there is no DNA. The CDR3 is 16 amino acids. From germline, CDR1 is SGDLS and CDR2 YYNGEE. CDR3 loop: CASSPSGLNPIHEQYF.

The CDR3 sequence: CSVEWTSLNTDTQYF. The V and J genes are TRBV29-1 and TRBJ2-3; the TCRdb call, TRBD2, lacks DNA for checking. The CDR3 contains 15 residues. Germline V CDR1 and CDR2: SQVTM, ANQGSEA.

The chain joins TRBV29-1 to TRBJ2-7; without DNA, the TCRdb call of TRBD1 cannot be checked. Germline V gives CDR1 SQVTM, CDR2 ANQGSEA. CDR3 length: 13 residues. The CDR3: CSVVGTGGDEQYF.

This chain joins TRBV7-9 and TRBJ1-1. This CDR3 comprises 11 residues. Germline V gives CDR1 SEHNR, CDR2 FQNEAQ (reference sequence). CDR3 region: CASSSPDEAFF. Full variable domain (rest looked up from reference TRBV7-9 and TRBJ1-1): DTGVSQNPRHKITKRGQNVTFRCDPISEHNRLYWYRQTLGQGPEFLTYFQNEAQLEKSRLLSDRFSAERPKGSFSTLEIQRTEQGDSAMYLCASSSPDEAFFGQGTRLTVV.

This sequence joins TRBV27 and TRBJ2-7; TCRdb picks TRBD1, but there is no DNA to check that call. Germline CDR1 MNHEY, CDR2 SMNVEV (reference sequence). The CDR3 spans 13 residues. CDR3 loop: CASSPLSSYEQYF.

The CDR3 spells CASSYRVIGYNEQFF. The chain couples TRBV5-1 to TRBJ2-1; TCRdb returns TRBD1, unconfirmable since there is no DNA. Germline V gene lookup returns CDR1 SGHRS and CDR2 YFSETQ. CDR3 size: 15 residues.

J is TRBJ2-7 and V is TRBV29-1; the TCRdb D gene call, TRBD1, has no DNA to confirm it. Germline CDR1 is SQVTM and CDR2 is ANQGSEA. The CDR3 covers 12 residues. Here the CDR3 reads CSVEDNGGEQYF.

The rearrangement uses TRBV6-5 and TRBJ2-5; TCRdb's D call, TRBD2, is unchecked because there is no DNA. The germline V gene has CDR1 MNHEY and CDR2 SVGAGI. CDR3 length: 16 amino acids. The CDR3 loop reads CASSYSIGLAGTVQYF.

The J gene is TRBJ2-7, the V gene TRBV7-9; lacking DNA, the TRBD1 call made by TCRdb goes unchecked. The CDR3 totals 14 residues. Germline CDR1 and CDR2: SEHNR and FQNEAQ (reference sequence). The CDR3: CASSSRDRSYEQYF.

The J gene is TRBJ1-1, the V gene TRBV9. Germline V gene lookup returns CDR1 SGDLS and CDR2 YYNGEE. The CDR3 spans 13 residues. The CDR3 reads CASSSGGDTEAFF.

This chain uses TRBV5-1 with TRBJ1-2. There are 11 residues in the CDR3. Germline V gene lookup returns CDR1 SGHRS and CDR2 YFSETQ. The CDR3 protein is CASSGRTGYTF.